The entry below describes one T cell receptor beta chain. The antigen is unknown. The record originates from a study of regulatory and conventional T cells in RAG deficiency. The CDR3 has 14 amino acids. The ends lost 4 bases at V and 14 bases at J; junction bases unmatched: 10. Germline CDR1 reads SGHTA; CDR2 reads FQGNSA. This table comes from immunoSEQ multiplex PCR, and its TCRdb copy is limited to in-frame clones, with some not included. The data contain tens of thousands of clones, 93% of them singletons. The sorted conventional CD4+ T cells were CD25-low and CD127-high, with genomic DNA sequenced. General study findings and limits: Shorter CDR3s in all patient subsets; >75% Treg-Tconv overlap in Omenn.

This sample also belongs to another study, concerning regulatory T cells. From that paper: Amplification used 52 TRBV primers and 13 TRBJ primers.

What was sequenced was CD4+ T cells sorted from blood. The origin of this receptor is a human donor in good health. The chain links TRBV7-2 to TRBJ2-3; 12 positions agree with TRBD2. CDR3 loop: CASSSGLAGQIRYF. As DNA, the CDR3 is TGTGCCAGCAGCTCTGGACTAGCGGGGCAGATTCGGTATTTT.